Shown below are 23 T cell receptor beta chains from a single sample sequenced in a study of blood T cell repertoires in COVID-19. The assay was immunoSEQ multiplex PCR, and TCRdb's table has in-frame clones only and misses some. The sample holds 150,000 to 200,000 clones, 74% seen once. The sequencing input was peripheral blood. The source of these receptors is a woman older than 75 with acute or convalescent COVID-19.

The chain recombines TRBV5-6 with TRBJ2-1; D may be TRBD2 (6 bases). The V gene lost 1 base and the J gene lost 6 bases, with 17 bases spanning the gap. Germline loops: CDR1 SGHDT, CDR2 YYEEEE. The CDR3 length is 16 residues. The DNA for the CDR3 is TGTGCCAGCAGCTTGCCTTGGGTTGGTAGCGGCAATGAGCAGTTCTTC. It yields the protein CASSLPWVGSGNEQFF.

The genes are TRBV20-1 and TRBJ2-1; tentatively, D is TRBD2 (6 bases). V was shortened by 3 bases and J by 8 bases, with 17 bases between the two germline ends. The CDR3 is 14 residues long. Looked up from germline, CDR1 is DFQATT and CDR2 is SNEGSKA (reference sequence). The CDR3 sequence is CSASKAGRGYEQFF. The CDR3 DNA reads as TGCAGTGCTAGTAAGGCGGGGCGAGGCTATGAGCAGTTCTTC.

V usage is TRBV2 and J usage is TRBJ1-3; D not certain. The length of the CDR3 is 15 residues. With 4 bases removed from V and 0 bases from J, the gap between germline ends came to 10 bases. The germline gives CDR1 SNHLY, CDR2 FYNNEI. CDR3 DNA sequence: TGTGCCAGCAGTGTGCTGGCCTTCTCTGGAAACACCATATATTTT. Protein: CASSVLAFSGNTIYF.

V and J are TRBV27 and TRBJ2-2; 10 bases fit TRBD1. The CDR3 covers 16 residues. Germline V gene sequence: CDR1 MNHEY, CDR2 SMNVEV (reference sequence). The V segment lost 7 bases and the J segment 5 bases; nucleotides outside the gene matches: 10. This CDR3 is CASTRTGGYGTGELFF. CDR3 nucleotide sequence: TGTGCCAGCACCCGGACAGGGGGTTATGGTACCGGGGAGCTGTTTTTT.

This clone was observed once. J is TRBJ1-4 and V is TRBV19, with a possible D match to TRBD1 (6 bases). V lost 5 bases to trimming and J lost 7 bases, with 20 bases between them. Germline CDR1 LNHDA, CDR2 SQIVND (reference sequence). This CDR3 is 16 amino acids long. The CDR3 sequence is CASSLFRGSVVEKLFF. The CDR3 bases are TGTGCCAGTAGTCTGTTTAGGGGGTCTGTGGTTGAAAAACTGTTTTTT.

The chain couples TRBV28 to TRBJ1-4; 9 nucleotides align to TRBD1. Unmatched junction bases numbered 11, after V lost 7 bases and J lost 8 bases. CDR3 length: 15 amino acids. CDR1 MDHEN and CDR2 SYDVKM come from the germline V gene. CDR3 sequence reads: CASTPGQGVGEKLFF. The CDR3 DNA reads TGTGCCAGCACCCCGGGACAGGGAGTTGGAGAAAAACTGTTTTTT. Complete variable domain (other parts from reference TRBV28 and TRBJ1-4): DVKVTQSSRYLVKRTGEKVFLECVQDMDHENMFWYRQDPGLGLRLIYFSYDVKMKEKGDIPEGYSVSREKKERFSLILESASTNQTSMYLCASTPGQGVGEKLFFGSGTQLSVL.

This clone is a singleton in its sample. The chain recombines TRBV7-2 with TRBJ1-2, with 10 bases matching TRBD1. In germline, CDR1 is SGHTA, CDR2 FQGNSA. This CDR3 region has 14 residues. The ends lost 4 bases at V and 8 bases at J; junction bases unmatched: 7. The chain's CDR3 is CASSSGTGESGYTF. The CDR3 coding sequence is TGTGCCAGCAGCTCTGGGACAGGGGAATCGGGCTACACCTTC.

This chain joins TRBV5-1 and TRBJ2-5; D unclear. V dropped 0 bases and J dropped 5 bases, with 11 bases sitting between them. Germline loops: CDR1 SGHRS, CDR2 YFSETQ. The CDR3 spans 14 residues. The CDR3 DNA reads TGCGCCAGCAGCTTGGCCGGGTTATATGAGACCCAGTACTTC. Its protein is CASSLAGLYETQYF.

CDR3 sequence: CASSAPAGPSTDTQYF. The CDR3 DNA reads as TGTGCCAGTAGTGCCCCCGCGGGCCCCTCCACAGATACGCAGTATTTT. This chain links TRBV19 with TRBJ2-3, with D perhaps TRBD2 (5 bases). Germline CDR1 LNHDA, CDR2 SQIVND (reference sequence). This CDR3 is 16 amino acids long. Trimming removed 5 bases at V and 2 bases at J, with 17 bases between.

The chain uses TRBV19 and TRBJ2-3; 7 nucleotides line up with TRBD1. Looked up from germline, CDR1 is LNHDA and CDR2 is SQIVND (reference sequence). V lost 4 bases and J lost 5; bases outside the gene matches: 3. This CDR3 contains 13 residues. The CDR3 region has the DNA TGTGCCAGTAGTAGTGGGACAGAAGATACGCAGTATTTT. It translates to CASSSGTEDTQYF.

The chain joins TRBV19 to TRBJ2-3, with 7 nucleotides matching TRBD1. The length of the CDR3 is 15 residues. Germline CDR1 LNHDA, CDR2 SQIVND (reference sequence). The V gene end was trimmed by 1 base and the J gene end by 0 bases; junction bases not matched to a gene: 1. The CDR3 region has the DNA TGTGCCAGTAGTATAGCGACAGGGAGCACAGATACGCAGTATTTT. Protein product: CASSIATGSTDTQYF. Variable domain in full (rest from reference TRBV19 and TRBJ2-3): DGGITQSPKYLFRKEGQNVTLSCEQNLNHDAMYWYRQDPGQGLRLIYYSQIVNDFQKGDIAEGYSVSREKKESFPLTVTSAQKNPTAFYLCASSIATGSTDTQYFGPGTRLTVL.

V is TRBV5-1 and J is TRBJ2-7; D might be TRBD2 (5 bases). The CDR3 loop spans 15 amino acids. Germline V CDR1 and CDR2: SGHRS, YFSETQ. V was shortened by 0 bases and J by 3 bases, with 13 bases between the two germline ends. CDR3 in DNA: TGCGCCAGCAGCTTGGCCCTAGGGAGAGGCTACGAGCAGTACTTC. This gives the protein CASSLALGRGYEQYF. The whole variable domain, remainder taken from reference TRBV5-1 and TRBJ2-7, is KAGVTQTPRYLIKTRGQQVTLSCSPISGHRSVSWYQQTPGQGLQFLFEYFSETQRNKGNFPGRFSGRQFSNSRSEMNVSTLELGDSALYLCASSLALGRGYEQYFGPGTRLTVT.

This clone showed up just a few times. This chain joins TRBV5-1 and TRBJ2-1; the D gene is possibly TRBD2 (5 bases). Looked up from germline, CDR1 is SGHRS and CDR2 is YFSETQ. V gave up 5 bases and J gave up 6 bases, with 15 bases separating them. This CDR3 comprises 14 residues. CDR3 loop: CASSPPTRINEQFF. The CDR3 DNA is TGCGCCAGCAGTCCCCCCACTAGGATCAATGAGCAGTTCTTC.

J is TRBJ2-2 and V is TRBV7-3; TRBD2 agrees at 7 bases. V shed 3 bases and J 4 bases; nucleotides not matched to a gene: 5. Per the germline V gene, CDR1 is SGHTA and CDR2 is FQGTGA. The CDR3 covers 15 residues. The CDR3 protein is CASSLTSLSTGELFF. DNA of the CDR3: TGTGCCAGCAGCTTGACTAGCCTGAGCACCGGGGAGCTGTTTTTT.

The chain employs TRBV28 and TRBJ1-1; 7 positions agree with TRBD1. CDR3 length equals 15 residues. The germline V gene encodes CDR1 MDHEN and CDR2 SYDVKM. V shed 0 bases and J 4 bases; nucleotides not matched to a gene: 5. This CDR3 reads CASSLWQGVGTEAFF. In DNA, the CDR3 is TGTGCCAGCAGTTTATGGCAGGGGGTCGGCACTGAAGCTTTCTTT. The whole variable domain, remainder taken from reference TRBV28 and TRBJ1-1, is DVKVTQSSRYLVKRTGEKVFLECVQDMDHENMFWYRQDPGLGLRLIYFSYDVKMKEKGDIPEGYSVSREKKERFSLILESASTNQTSMYLCASSLWQGVGTEAFFGQGTRLTVV.

The chain has TRBV6-1 and TRBJ2-2, with 8 bases identical to TRBD2. Germline values: CDR1 MNHNS, CDR2 SASEGT. There are 19 residues in the CDR3. V shed 2 bases, J shed 6 bases, and the junction held 17 bases outside the gene matches. CDR3 DNA sequence: TGTGCCAGCAGTGAACAGGCTAGCGGGTTGGCGTTTTTTTCCGGGGAGCTGTTTTTT. Its translation: CASSEQASGLAFFSGELFF.

The chain uses TRBV24-1 and TRBJ1-5, with a weak D call TRBD1 (6 bases). The CDR3 is 15 residues long. In germline, CDR1 is KGHDR, CDR2 SFDVKD. V lost 3 bases to trimming and J lost 2 bases, with 10 bases between them. The CDR3 loop is CATSDTRGGNQPQHF. DNA for the CDR3: TGTGCCACCAGTGATACCAGGGGTGGCAATCAGCCCCAGCATTTT.

The chain employs TRBV7-8 and TRBJ2-4, with 9 nucleotides matching TRBD1. The J segment lost 2 bases and the V segment lost 1 base, leaving 9 bases of the junction unmatched. The CDR3 sequence is 18 residues long. Germline lookup yields CDR1 SGHVS and CDR2 FQNEAQ. The CDR3 nucleotides read TGTGCCAGCAGCTTAGGCCCCGGGACAGGGAGACCCAAAAACATTCAGTACTTC. The encoded protein is CASSLGPGTGRPKNIQYF. Full variable domain (remainder filled in from reference TRBV7-8 and TRBJ2-4): GAGVSQSPRYKVAKRGQDVALRCDPISGHVSLFWYQQALGQGPEFLTYFQNEAQLDKSGLPSDRFFAERPEGSVSTLKIQRTQQEDSAVYLCASSLGPGTGRPKNIQYFGAGTRLSVL.

This chain uses TRBV29-1 with TRBJ1-2; unclear D gene. CDR1 and CDR2 from the germline V gene are SQVTM and ANQGSEA. The CDR3 spans 12 residues. Trimming took 5 bases from V and 6 from J, leaving 13 bases between them. In nucleotides, the CDR3 is TGCAGCGTTTACGACATGGCGAATGGCTACACCTTC. Its protein is CSVYDMANGYTF.

In its sample, this clone was seen many times. The chain employs TRBV4-2 and TRBJ2-7; 9 positions agree with TRBD2. The CDR3 extends over 14 amino acids. CDR1 is LGHNA, CDR2 YNFKEQ, per germline. V shed 4 bases and J 6 bases; nucleotides not matched to a gene: 7. The CDR3 DNA sequence: TGTGCCAGCAGCCGCGTTAGCGGGAGCCCCGAGCAGTACTTC. It specifies CASSRVSGSPEQYF.

J is TRBJ2-1 and V is TRBV12-3 or TRBV12-4, with TRBD2 as a possible D gene (6 bases). The CDR3 has 13 amino acids. Deletions cut 5 bases from V and 12 bases from J, with 17 bases between. DNA for the CDR3: TGTGCCAGCAGTCCGGACTATTTTCAAAGGCAGTTCTTC. It translates to CASSPDYFQRQFF.

The chain carries TRBV9 and TRBJ2-7; D might be TRBD1 (5 bases). The V end lost 0 bases, the J end lost 4 bases, and 14 bases lay between the germline ends. The length of the CDR3 is 15 residues. Germline V gene lookup returns CDR1 SGDLS and CDR2 YYNGEE. CDR3 nucleotides: TGTGCCAGCAGCGTAGGGGGCGGTCATTCGTACGAGCAGTACTTC. Protein product: CASSVGGGHSYEQYF.

The chain uses TRBV5-1 and TRBJ2-2; 11 nucleotides agree with TRBD1. Trimming at V came to 5 bases and at J to 4 bases, leaving 7 bases not matched to a gene. The CDR3 has 16 amino acids. Germline V gene sequence: CDR1 SGHRS, CDR2 YFSETQ. Here the CDR3 reads CASSSPGQGGTGELFF. The DNA for the CDR3 is TGCGCCAGCAGTTCCCCGGGACAGGGGGGCACCGGGGAGCTGTTTTTT.